This T cell receptor beta chain was identified in a study of OX40 agonist ivuxolimab in advanced cancers. Trimming cost V 4 bases and J 4 bases; bases outside gene matches: 11. The CDR3 has 17 residues. Germline loops: CDR1 LNHDA, CDR2 SQIVND (reference sequence). TCRdb's copy holds only in-frame clones and misses some; the assay was immunoSEQ multiplex PCR. The sample gives about 80,000 clones, 70% to 90% of which show up once; roughly 25% is in the top ten. The chain combines TRBV19 with TRBJ1-4, with 8 bases that match TRBD1. Sequenced here: CD4+ or CD8+ T cells sorted from blood, sampled in a trial of the OX40 agonist ivuxolimab. The clonotype originates from an adult with an advanced solid tumor such as melanoma, head and neck, liver or kidney cancer. The CDR3 DNA reads TGTGCCAGTAGTACCCAGAGGACAGGGATCGGTAATGAAAAACTGTTTTTT. As protein: CASSTQRTGIGNEKLFF. The full variable domain, with the rest looked up from reference TRBV19 and TRBJ1-4, is DGGITQSPKYLFRKEGQNVTLSCEQNLNHDAMYWYRQDPGQGLRLIYYSQIVNDFQKGDIAEGYSVSREKKESFPLTVTSAQKNPTAFYLCASSTQRTGIGNEKLFFGSGTQLSVL.